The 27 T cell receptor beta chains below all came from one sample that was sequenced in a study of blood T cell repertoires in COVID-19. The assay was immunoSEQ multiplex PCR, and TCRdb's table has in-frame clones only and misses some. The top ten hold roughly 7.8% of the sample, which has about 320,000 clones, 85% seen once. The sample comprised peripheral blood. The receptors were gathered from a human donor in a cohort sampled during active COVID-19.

The CDR3 nucleotides are TGTGCCAGCAGCCAAGACTGGGGCGCGGGGAATCAGCCCCAGCATTTT. Its translation is CASSQDWGAGNQPQHF. The chain links TRBV3-1 (or the pseudogene TRBV3-2) to TRBJ1-5, with D possibly being TRBD1 (5 bases). CDR1 is LGHDT, CDR2 YNNKEL, per germline (reference sequence). The CDR3 runs 16 residues. Trimming left V 0 bases short and J 4 bases short, with 13 bases between.

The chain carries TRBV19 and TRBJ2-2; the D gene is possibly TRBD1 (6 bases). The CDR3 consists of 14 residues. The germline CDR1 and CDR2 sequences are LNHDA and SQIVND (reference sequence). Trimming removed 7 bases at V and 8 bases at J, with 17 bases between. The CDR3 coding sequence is TGTGCCAGTACCTTACCAGGGGTTTCGGGGGAGCTGTTTTTT. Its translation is CASTLPGVSGELFF.

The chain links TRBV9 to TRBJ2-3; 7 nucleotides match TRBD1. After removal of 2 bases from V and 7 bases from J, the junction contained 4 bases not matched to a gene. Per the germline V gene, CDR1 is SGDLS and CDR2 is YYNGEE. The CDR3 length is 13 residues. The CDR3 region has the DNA TGTGCCAGCAGCGTTCCAGGGGGTCATACGCAGTATTTT. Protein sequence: CASSVPGGHTQYF.

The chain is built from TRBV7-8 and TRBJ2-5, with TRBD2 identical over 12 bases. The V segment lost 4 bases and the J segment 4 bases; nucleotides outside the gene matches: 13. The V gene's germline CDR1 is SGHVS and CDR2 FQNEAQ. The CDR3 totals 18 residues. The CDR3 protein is CASSSRTLTSGGLETQYF. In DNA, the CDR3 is TGTGCCAGCAGCTCCAGAACCCTGACTAGCGGGGGATTAGAGACCCAGTACTTC.

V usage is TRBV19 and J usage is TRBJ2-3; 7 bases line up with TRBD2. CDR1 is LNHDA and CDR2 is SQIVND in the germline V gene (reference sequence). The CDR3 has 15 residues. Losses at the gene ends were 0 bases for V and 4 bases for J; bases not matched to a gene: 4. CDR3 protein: CASSIDRGESDTQYF. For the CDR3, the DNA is TGTGCCAGTAGTATAGATCGGGGGGAGTCAGATACGCAGTATTTT.

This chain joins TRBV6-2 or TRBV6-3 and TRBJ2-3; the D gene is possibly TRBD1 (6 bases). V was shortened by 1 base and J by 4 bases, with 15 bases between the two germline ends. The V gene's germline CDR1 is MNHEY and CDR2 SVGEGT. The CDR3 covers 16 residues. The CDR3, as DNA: TGTGCCAGCAGTTACTTACAGGGCGAAAGGGCAGATACGCAGTATTTT. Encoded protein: CASSYLQGERADTQYF.

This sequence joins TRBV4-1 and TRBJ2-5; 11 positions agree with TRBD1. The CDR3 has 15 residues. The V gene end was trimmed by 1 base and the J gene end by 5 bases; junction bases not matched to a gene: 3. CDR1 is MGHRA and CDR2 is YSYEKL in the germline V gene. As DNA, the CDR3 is TGCGCCAGCAGCCAAGTGGGGACAGGGGGTGAGACCCAGTACTTC. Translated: CASSQVGTGGETQYF.

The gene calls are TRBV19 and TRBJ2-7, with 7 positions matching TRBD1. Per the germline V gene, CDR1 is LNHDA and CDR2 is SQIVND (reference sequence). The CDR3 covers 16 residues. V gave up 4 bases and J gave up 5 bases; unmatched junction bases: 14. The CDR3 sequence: CASSTIPGQRADEQYF. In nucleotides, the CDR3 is TGTGCCAGTAGTACGATACCGGGACAGAGGGCCGACGAGCAGTACTTC.

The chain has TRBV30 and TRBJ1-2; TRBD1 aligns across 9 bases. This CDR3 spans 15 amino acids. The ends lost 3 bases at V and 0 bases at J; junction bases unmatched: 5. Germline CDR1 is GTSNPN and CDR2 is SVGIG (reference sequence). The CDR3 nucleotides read TGTGCCTGGAGCCCTGGGGACAGGGCTAACTATGGCTACACCTTC. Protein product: CAWSPGDRANYGYTF.

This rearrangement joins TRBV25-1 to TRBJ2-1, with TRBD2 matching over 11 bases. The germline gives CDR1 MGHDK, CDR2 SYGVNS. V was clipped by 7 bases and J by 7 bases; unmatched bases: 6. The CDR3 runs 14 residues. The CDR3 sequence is CASKGLAGGNEQFF. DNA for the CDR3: TGTGCCAGCAAGGGTCTAGCGGGGGGTAATGAGCAGTTCTTC.

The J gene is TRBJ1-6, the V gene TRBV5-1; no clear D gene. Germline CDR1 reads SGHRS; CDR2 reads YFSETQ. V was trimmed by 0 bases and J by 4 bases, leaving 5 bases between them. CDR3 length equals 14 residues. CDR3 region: CASSLADYNSPLHF. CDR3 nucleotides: TGCGCCAGCAGCTTGGCAGATTATAATTCACCCCTCCACTTT.

CDR3 in amino acids: CASSVKGGNSPLHF. CDR3 nucleotide sequence: TGTGCCAGCAGCGTCAAAGGGGGTAATTCACCCCTCCACTTT. The rearrangement links TRBV9 to TRBJ1-6; D is possibly TRBD1 (6 bases). Germline V gives CDR1 SGDLS, CDR2 YYNGEE. V lost 2 bases and J 6 bases, leaving 9 bases between the germline ends. This CDR3 contains 14 residues. Full variable domain (outside the CDR3, taken from reference TRBV9 and TRBJ1-6): DSGVTQTPKHLITATGQRVTLRCSPRSGDLSVYWYQQSLDQGLQFLIQYYNGEERAKGNILERFSAQQFPDLHSELNLSSLELGDSALYFCASSVKGGNSPLHFGNGTRLTVT.

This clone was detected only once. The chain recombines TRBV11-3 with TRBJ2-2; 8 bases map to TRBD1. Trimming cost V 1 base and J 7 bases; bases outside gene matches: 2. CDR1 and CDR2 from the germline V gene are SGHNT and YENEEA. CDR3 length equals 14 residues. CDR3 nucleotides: TGTGCCAGCAGCTTAGCAGGGGGCGGCGGGGAGCTGTTTTTT. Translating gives CASSLAGGGGELFF.

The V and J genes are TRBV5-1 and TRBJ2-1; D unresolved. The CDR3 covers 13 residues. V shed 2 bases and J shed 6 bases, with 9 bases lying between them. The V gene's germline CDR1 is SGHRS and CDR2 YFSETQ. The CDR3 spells CASSFPGFNEQFF. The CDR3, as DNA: TGCGCCAGCAGCTTTCCCGGTTTCAATGAGCAGTTCTTC.

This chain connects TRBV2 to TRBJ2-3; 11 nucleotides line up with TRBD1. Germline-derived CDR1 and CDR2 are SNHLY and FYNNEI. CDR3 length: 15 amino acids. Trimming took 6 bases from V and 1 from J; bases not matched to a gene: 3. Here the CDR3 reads CASRRDRGGTDTQYF. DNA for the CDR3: TGTGCCAGCAGGAGGGACAGGGGGGGCACAGATACGCAGTATTTT. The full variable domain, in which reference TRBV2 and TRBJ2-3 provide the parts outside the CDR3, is EPEVTQTPSHQVTQMGQEVILRCVPISNHLYFYWYRQILGQKVEFLVSFYNNEISEKSEIFDDQFSVERPDGSNFTLKIRSTKLEDSAMYFCASRRDRGGTDTQYFGPGTRLTVL.

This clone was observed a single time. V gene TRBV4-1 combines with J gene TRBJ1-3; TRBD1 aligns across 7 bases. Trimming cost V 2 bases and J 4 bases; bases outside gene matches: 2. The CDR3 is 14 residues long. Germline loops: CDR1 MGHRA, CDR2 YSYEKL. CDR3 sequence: CASSQPGQGNTIYF. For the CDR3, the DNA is TGCGCCAGCAGCCAACCGGGACAGGGAAACACCATATATTTT.

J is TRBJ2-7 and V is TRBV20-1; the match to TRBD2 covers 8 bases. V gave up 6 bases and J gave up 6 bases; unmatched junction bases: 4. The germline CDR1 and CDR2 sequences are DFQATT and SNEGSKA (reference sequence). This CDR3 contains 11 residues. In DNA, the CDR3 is TGCAGTGCACGGGGGGGCCTCGAGCAGTACTTC. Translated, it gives CSARGGLEQYF.

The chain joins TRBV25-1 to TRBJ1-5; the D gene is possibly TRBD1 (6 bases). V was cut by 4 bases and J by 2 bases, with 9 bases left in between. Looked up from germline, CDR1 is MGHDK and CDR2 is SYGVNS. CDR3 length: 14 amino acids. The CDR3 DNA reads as TGTGCCAGCAGTGGGGGGGGGCGCAATCAGCCCCAGCATTTT. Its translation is CASSGGGRNQPQHF.

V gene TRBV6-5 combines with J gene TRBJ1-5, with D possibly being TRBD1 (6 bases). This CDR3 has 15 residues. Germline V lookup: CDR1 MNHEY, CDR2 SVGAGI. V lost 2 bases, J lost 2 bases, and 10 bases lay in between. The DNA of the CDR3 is TGTGCCAGCAGTTACGCACAGGGCCGCAATCAGCCCCAGCATTTT. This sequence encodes CASSYAQGRNQPQHF.

CDR3 residues: CASSERGGTDTQYF. The CDR3 DNA follows: TGTGCCAGCAGTGAGCGGGGGGGCACAGATACGCAGTATTTT. This chain links TRBV7-9 with TRBJ2-3; 9 bases match TRBD2. Germline-derived CDR1 and CDR2 are SEHNR and FQNEAQ (reference sequence). The CDR3 has 14 amino acids. With V trimmed by 6 bases and J by 1 base, 2 bases remained unmatched.

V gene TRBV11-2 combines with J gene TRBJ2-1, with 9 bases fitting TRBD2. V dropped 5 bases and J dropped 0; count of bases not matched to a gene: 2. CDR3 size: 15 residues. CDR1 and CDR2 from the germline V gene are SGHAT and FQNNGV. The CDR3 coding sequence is TGTGCCAGCAGCGCGGGACTAGCCTCCTACAATGAGCAGTTCTTC. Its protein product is CASSAGLASYNEQFF.

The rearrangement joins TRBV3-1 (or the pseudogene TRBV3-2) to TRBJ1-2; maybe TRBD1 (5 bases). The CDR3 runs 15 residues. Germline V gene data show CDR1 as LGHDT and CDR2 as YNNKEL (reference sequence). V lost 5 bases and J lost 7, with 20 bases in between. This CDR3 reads CASSDFHWGGGGYTF. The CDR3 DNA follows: TGTGCCAGCAGCGATTTCCATTGGGGCGGCGGTGGCTACACCTTC.

CDR3 DNA sequence: TGCGCCAGCAGTTCACAGGGTCTCCCTAATGAAAAACTGTTTTTT. Translating gives CASSSQGLPNEKLFF. The V gene is TRBV5-1, the J gene TRBJ1-4; weak D call: TRBD1 (6 bases). This CDR3 has 15 amino acids. The V and J ends lost 5 bases and 3 bases respectively, with 14 bases between them. Germline CDR1 SGHRS, CDR2 YFSETQ.

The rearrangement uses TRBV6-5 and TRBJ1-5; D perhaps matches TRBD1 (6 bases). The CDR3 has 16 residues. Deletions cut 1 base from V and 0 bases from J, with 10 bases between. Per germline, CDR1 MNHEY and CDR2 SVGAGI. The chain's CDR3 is CASSYLTGNSNQPQHF. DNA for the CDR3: TGTGCCAGCAGTTACTTAACAGGGAATAGCAATCAGCCCCAGCATTTT.

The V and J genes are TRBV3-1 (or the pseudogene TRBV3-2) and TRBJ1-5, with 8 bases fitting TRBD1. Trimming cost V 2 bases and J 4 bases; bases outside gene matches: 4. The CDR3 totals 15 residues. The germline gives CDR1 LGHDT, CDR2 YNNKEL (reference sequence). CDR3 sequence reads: CASSQSDRENQPQHF. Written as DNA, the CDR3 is TGTGCCAGCAGCCAATCGGACAGGGAAAATCAGCCCCAGCATTTT.

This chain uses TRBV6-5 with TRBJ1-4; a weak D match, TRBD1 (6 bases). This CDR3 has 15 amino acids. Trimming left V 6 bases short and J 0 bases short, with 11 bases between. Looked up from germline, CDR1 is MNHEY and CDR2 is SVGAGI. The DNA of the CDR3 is TGTGCCAGCAGGACCAGACAGGCAACTAATGAAAAACTGTTTTTT. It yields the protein CASRTRQATNEKLFF.

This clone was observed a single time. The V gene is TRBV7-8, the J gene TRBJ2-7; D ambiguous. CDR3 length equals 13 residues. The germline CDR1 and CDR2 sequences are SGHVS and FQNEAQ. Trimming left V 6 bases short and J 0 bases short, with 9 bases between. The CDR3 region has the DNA TGTGCCAGCAGACCCCACAGCTCCTACGAGCAGTACTTC. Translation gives CASRPHSSYEQYF.